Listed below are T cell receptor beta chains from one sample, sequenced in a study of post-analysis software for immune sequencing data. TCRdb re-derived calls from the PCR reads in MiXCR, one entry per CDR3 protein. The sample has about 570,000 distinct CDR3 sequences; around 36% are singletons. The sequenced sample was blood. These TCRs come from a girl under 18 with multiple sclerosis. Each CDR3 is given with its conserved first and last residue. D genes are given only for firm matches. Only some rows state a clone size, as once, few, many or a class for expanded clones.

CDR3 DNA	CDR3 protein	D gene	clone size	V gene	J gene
TGCGCCAGCAGCCAAGCGGCTCGGGAAATTAAAGCTTTCTTT	CASSQAAREIKAFF	.	few	TRBV4-1	TRBJ1-1
TGTGCCACCAGCTGTCTTGACAGGGGTCGGGAGCTGTTTTTT	CATSCLDRGRELFF	TRBD1	.	TRBV15	TRBJ2-2
TGTGCCAGCAGTGTGACGACAGGGGGACTGGATACGCAGTATTTT	CASSVTTGGLDTQYF	TRBD1	many	TRBV6-4	TRBJ2-3
TGTGCCAGCAGTCAAGGACTAGCGGGGTCAGATACGCAGTATTTT	CASSQGLAGSDTQYF	TRBD2	few	TRBV27	TRBJ2-3
TGCAGTGCCCAGACAGGGATTAATGAAAAACTGTTTTTT	CSAQTGINEKLFF	TRBD1	.	TRBV20-1	TRBJ1-4
TGTGCCAGCCCGGGATCTACCGGGGAGCTGTTTTTT	CASPGSTGELFF	.	.	TRBV18	TRBJ2-2
TGCAGTGCTCGCCGCGTCTTTGAAATGGATGAGCAGTTCTTC	CSARRVFEMDEQFF	.	few	TRBV20-1	TRBJ2-1
TGCGCCAGCAGCTTGGGCCAGGGAGGAAGTGTTAATGGCTACACCTTC	CASSLGQGGSVNGYTF	.	.	TRBV5-1	TRBJ1-2
TGCGCCAGCAGCTTGGGTAGCGCAGACACTGAAGCTTTCTTT	CASSLGSADTEAFF	.	few	TRBV5-1	TRBJ1-1
TGCAGCGTTTCCCCGGACAGTGCAACTAATGAAAAACTGTTTTTT	CSVSPDSATNEKLFF	.	.	TRBV29-1	TRBJ1-4
TGCAGCGCGTTTCCGGGAGGCGCGAGTAGCTACACCTTC	CSAFPGGASSYTF	.	.	TRBV29-1	TRBJ1-2
TGCAGCGTCACTGGGGATTCCAATCAGCCCCAGCATTTT	CSVTGDSNQPQHF	.	.	TRBV29-1	TRBJ1-5
TGTGCCAGCAGTGTGGGCAGGGGAAGCTCCTACGAGCAGTACTTC	CASSVGRGSSYEQYF	.	few	TRBV6-1	TRBJ2-7
TGTGCCAGCAGTGAAGCGCTTCTATGGGGACAAGAGACCCAGTACTTC	CASSEALLWGQETQYF	.	few	TRBV6-1	TRBJ2-5
TGTGCCAGCAGCATGGGACTAGACGTCGAGACCCAGTACTTC	CASSMGLDVETQYF	TRBD2	many	TRBV12-3/TRBV12-4	TRBJ2-5
TGTGCCAGCAGCTTAGCTACCGGGACAGGGAGCGGTGGCTACACCTTC	CASSLATGTGSGGYTF	TRBD1	.	TRBV7-2	TRBJ1-2
TGTGCCGTCAGTGAGTCTGCCTTCACGGGGGAGCAGTACTTC	CAVSESAFTGEQYF	.	once	TRBV10-3	TRBJ2-7
TGTGCCAGCAGTTACGCCGAGTGGGCCCAAGAGACCCAGTACTTC	CASSYAEWAQETQYF	.	few	TRBV6-6	TRBJ2-5
TGCAGCGCGACAGGGGGCGCGGACACCGGGGAGCTGTTTTTT	CSATGGADTGELFF	TRBD1	.	TRBV29-1	TRBJ2-2
TGTGCCACCAGCAGAAAAAATCTCTTCGAGCAGTACTTC	CATSRKNLFEQYF	.	.	TRBV15	TRBJ2-7
TGTGCCAGCAGCCTCGGGACCACCCCAGCGGAGACCCAGTACTTC	CASSLGTTPAETQYF	.	few	TRBV5-4	TRBJ2-5
TGCAGCGTTGAAGGCGATGGACAAGAGACCCAGTACTTC	CSVEGDGQETQYF	.	many	TRBV29-1	TRBJ2-5
TGTGCCAGCATTTACGGAGCCTTGAGCGATGAGCAGTTCTTC	CASIYGALSDEQFF	.	few	TRBV2	TRBJ2-1
TGTGCCAGCAGCATGGACATGGGTGGTTACGAACAGTACTTC	CASSMDMGGYEQYF	.	.	TRBV7-3	TRBJ2-4
TGTGCCAGCAGCGACAGCTCCTACGAGCAGTACTTC	CASSDSSYEQYF	.	many	TRBV7-2	TRBJ2-7
TGTGCCAGCAGCTTAGATCTCCGGGCAGATACGCAGTATTTT	CASSLDLRADTQYF	.	.	TRBV11-2	TRBJ2-3
TGTGCCATCAGAAAAAATAACTATGGCTACACCTTC	CAIRKNNYGYTF	.	few	TRBV10-3	TRBJ1-2
TGTGCCAGCAATTTCCAGGGTGGTGACAATGAGCAGTTCTTC	CASNFQGGDNEQFF	.	many	TRBV12-3/TRBV12-4	TRBJ2-1
TGCAGTGCTAGAGATCGGAGGGGGGGAAACCAAAACATTCAGTACTTC	CSARDRRGGNQNIQYF	.	few	TRBV20-1	TRBJ2-4
TGTGCCAGCAGCTTAGCGTGGCGGGGCGACCGGGGGAATGAGCAGTTCTTC	CASSLAWRGDRGNEQFF	.	.	TRBV7-6	TRBJ2-1
TGTGCCAGCAGTTTATCCTCAGGGATGGGTGAAAAACTGTTTTTT	CASSLSSGMGEKLFF	.	.	TRBV27	TRBJ1-4
TGTGCCAGCAGCCCCCGGGACGGCTTGCAAGAGACCCAGTACTTC	CASSPRDGLQETQYF	.	few	TRBV6-6	TRBJ2-5
TGCAGTGGAGTTAGCGGGAAAGAGACCCAGTACTTC	CSGVSGKETQYF	TRBD2	few	TRBV20-1	TRBJ2-5
TGTGCCAGCAGGTCAGGATCCTACGAGCAGTACTTC	CASRSGSYEQYF	.	few	TRBV6-1	TRBJ2-7
TGTGCCATCACCCTATCCACTAACTATGGCTACACCTTC	CAITLSTNYGYTF	.	few	TRBV10-3	TRBJ1-2
TGCGCCAGCAGCCAAGTGGGAGGGGGGAGAGGCTACACCTTC	CASSQVGGGRGYTF	.	.	TRBV4-1	TRBJ1-2
TGCGCCAGCAGCCATGGTGTCTTGGGGCGTAGGAACACCATATATTTT	CASSHGVLGRRNTIYF	.	.	TRBV4-1	TRBJ1-3
TGTGCCAGCAAACTGACAGGGGGCGCACTCCACGAGCAGTACTTC	CASKLTGGALHEQYF	TRBD1	few	TRBV27	TRBJ2-7
TGTGCCAGCAGCTTGTTGCAGGGGAATTCACCCCTCCACTTT	CASSLLQGNSPLHF	.	.	TRBV5-5	TRBJ1-6
TGTGCCAGCAGTGATTCAGGACGGAGCTCCTACGAGCAGTACTTC	CASSDSGRSSYEQYF	.	few	TRBV2	TRBJ2-7
TGTGCCAGCATAGGAAGGGACGTCACCGGGGAGCTGTTTTTT	CASIGRDVTGELFF	.	.	TRBV6-5	TRBJ2-2
TGCAGCGTTGAAGACGACAGGGCGTACACTGAAGCTTTCTTT	CSVEDDRAYTEAFF	TRBD1	few	TRBV29-1	TRBJ1-1
TGCAGTGCTTTAGGACAGGGTGCCTACGGGCAGTACTTC	CSALGQGAYGQYF	TRBD1	.	TRBV20-1	TRBJ2-7
TGCAGCGTTGGCGGACAGGGGGATCGTGGCTACACCTTC	CSVGGQGDRGYTF	TRBD1	few	TRBV29-1	TRBJ1-2
TGTGCCAGCAGCTTAGCGGGGACAAAAGAGACCCAGTACTTC	CASSLAGTKETQYF	TRBD2	many	TRBV5-1	TRBJ2-5